Below are 28 T cell receptor beta chains sequenced from a single sample in a study of glioma-infiltrating T cells after dendritic cell vaccination. Profiling relied on immunoSEQ multiplex PCR, and the TCRdb table lists in-frame clones only, not all of them. Of tens of thousands of clones listed, about 85% are singletons. Sequencing was performed on blood, taken before dendritic cell vaccination. These receptors were obtained from a human donor with glioblastoma.

The chain uses TRBV6-5 and TRBJ1-1; D is uncertain. V was trimmed by 2 bases and J by 7 bases, leaving 11 bases between them. Germline CDR1 reads MNHEY; CDR2 reads SVGAGI. The CDR3 has 13 residues. The CDR3 protein is CASSYLESGEAFF. CDR3 bases: TGTGCCAGCAGTTACCTTGAGTCGGGTGAAGCTTTCTTT.

The chain couples TRBV21-1 to TRBJ2-3; the D call TRBD1 from the table was never checked on the DNA. TRBV21-1 is a listed pseudogene. This CDR3 comprises 15 residues. The CDR3 DNA is TGTGCCAGCAGCCTCCGGGACAGGGACCCAGATACGCAGTATTTT. Its protein is CASSLRDRDPDTQYF.

The chain has TRBV7-2 and TRBJ1-3; 7 bases align to TRBD1. The CDR3 has 15 residues. V lost 0 bases to trimming and J lost 4 bases; unmatched junction nucleotides: 3. CDR1 SGHTA and CDR2 FQGNSA come from the germline V gene. The CDR3 nucleotides read TGTGCCAGCAGCTTAGCGGGACAGTGGGGAAACACCATATATTTT. Translation gives CASSLAGQWGNTIYF.

The chain recombines TRBV28 with TRBJ2-3; TRBD1 agrees at 10 bases. The CDR3 consists of 16 residues. The trim removed 10 bases at V and 3 bases at J, leaving 13 bases unmatched. Germline CDR1 reads MDHEN; CDR2 reads SYDVKM. The CDR3 is CATSEPGQGRTDTQYF. The CDR3 DNA sequence: TGTGCCACCTCCGAACCGGGACAGGGGCGGACAGATACGCAGTATTTT.

The gene calls are TRBV7-3 and TRBJ2-2, with TRBD2 identical over 12 bases. The CDR3 loop spans 17 amino acids. Germline lookup yields CDR1 SGHTA and CDR2 FQGTGA. Losses at the gene ends were 4 bases for V and 4 bases for J; bases not matched to a gene: 7. DNA for the CDR3: TGTGCCAGCAGCTCAGGACTAGCGGGACGCGTCACCGGGGAGCTGTTTTTT. Translated, it gives CASSSGLAGRVTGELFF.

The CDR3 sequence is CASTDRGRYEQYF. CDR3 in DNA: TGTGCCAGCACCGACAGGGGCAGATACGAGCAGTACTTC. The chain employs TRBV6-5 and TRBJ2-7, with 8 bases that match TRBD1. CDR3 length: 13 amino acids. V lost 7 bases, J lost 4 bases, and 6 bases stayed unmatched. The germline V gene encodes CDR1 MNHEY and CDR2 SVGAGI.

The chain couples TRBV15 to TRBJ2-1; 7 nucleotides match TRBD1. The length of the CDR3 is 13 residues. In germline, CDR1 is LNHNV, CDR2 YYDKDF (reference sequence). V lost 8 bases and J lost 4; bases outside the gene matches: 5. CDR3 region: CATRGGEYNEQFF. CDR3 in DNA: TGTGCCACCCGAGGGGGCGAGTACAATGAGCAGTTCTTC.

This chain joins TRBV9 and TRBJ2-1, with 12 nucleotides matching TRBD2. V shed 2 bases, J shed 12 bases, and the junction held 3 bases outside the gene matches. Germline CDR1 SGDLS, CDR2 YYNGEE. CDR3 length equals 13 residues. The CDR3 nucleotides read TGTGCCAGCAGCGTTTCTAGCGGGGGGGCGCAGTTCTTC. Residues: CASSVSSGGAQFF.

The chain employs TRBV5-1 and TRBJ2-7, with TRBD2 identical over 12 bases. This CDR3 is 17 amino acids long. Germline V gene sequence: CDR1 SGHRS, CDR2 YFSETQ. V lost 4 bases, J lost 0 bases, and 8 bases stayed unmatched. This CDR3 reads CASSGAGTSGFSYEQYF. The CDR3 DNA follows: TGCGCCAGCAGCGGCGCCGGGACTAGCGGGTTCTCCTACGAGCAGTACTTC.

This chain connects TRBV11-2 to TRBJ2-5, with 13 bases matching TRBD2. CDR1 is SGHAT and CDR2 is FQNNGV in the germline V gene. The junction had 9 bases not matched to a gene; V was cut back by 4 bases and J by 1 base. The CDR3 runs to 18 residues. The CDR3 loop reads CASSSRVLAGGPQETQYF. CDR3 DNA sequence: TGTGCCAGCAGCTCCAGGGTACTAGCGGGGGGGCCCCAAGAGACCCAGTACTTC.

J is TRBJ1-2 and V is TRBV6-6; 8 nucleotides line up with TRBD1. Germline lookup yields CDR1 MNHNY and CDR2 SVGAGI (reference sequence). V lost 4 bases and J lost 5; bases outside the gene matches: 12. CDR3 length: 16 amino acids. CDR3 DNA sequence: TGTGCCAGCAGTTCGACAGGGGCCAGTCCTTTGTATGGCTACACCTTC. Protein: CASSSTGASPLYGYTF.

This clone was detected only a few times. J is TRBJ1-2 and V is TRBV27, with 8 positions matching TRBD1. CDR1 and CDR2 (germline): MNHEY, SMNVEV (reference sequence). The CDR3 has 16 amino acids. The V gene end was trimmed by 7 bases and the J gene end by 3 bases; junction bases not matched to a gene: 13. This chain's CDR3 is CASTFPDRGQDYGYTF. The CDR3 DNA is TGTGCCAGCACTTTCCCCGACAGGGGACAGGACTATGGCTACACCTTC.

The rearrangement links TRBV7-2 to TRBJ1-2; 9 positions agree with TRBD1. V shed 1 base, J shed 8 bases, and the junction held 8 bases outside the gene matches. The CDR3 contains 15 residues. Germline lookup yields CDR1 SGHTA and CDR2 FQGNSA. CDR3 amino acids: CASSLGGDREGGYTF. CDR3 bases: TGTGCCAGCAGCTTAGGTGGGGACAGGGAGGGAGGCTACACCTTC. Filled out from reference TRBV7-2 and TRBJ1-2, the complete variable domain reads GAGVSQSPSNKVTEKGKDVELRCDPISGHTALYWYRQSLGQGLEFLIYFQGNSAPDKSGLPSDRFSAERTGGSVSTLTIQRTQQEDSAVYLCASSLGGDREGGYTFGSGTRLTVV.

In its sample, this clone was seen a few times. The chain is built from TRBV5-6 and TRBJ2-1, with 10 bases that match TRBD2. Germline V gene sequence: CDR1 SGHDT, CDR2 YYEEEE. CDR3 length equals 17 residues. The junction had 7 bases not matched to a gene; V was cut back by 0 bases and J by 4 bases. The CDR3 region has the DNA TGTGCCAGCAGCTTGGAACTAGCGGGGACCCTTTACAATGAGCAGTTCTTC. Protein: CASSLELAGTLYNEQFF.

The chain is built from TRBV11-2 and TRBJ2-5; TRBD2 aligns across 7 bases. The junction had 12 bases not matched to a gene; V was cut back by 5 bases and J by 6 bases. There are 15 residues in the CDR3. CDR1 and CDR2 (germline): SGHAT, FQNNGV. DNA for the CDR3: TGTGCCAGCAGCCCCCGACTAGCAAGTAGGCAGACCCAGTACTTC. Amino acid sequence: CASSPRLASRQTQYF.

The rearrangement joins TRBV12-5 to TRBJ2-3; the match to TRBD1 covers 8 bases. The ends lost 5 bases at V and 0 bases at J; junction bases unmatched: 10. Looked up from germline, CDR1 is LGHNT and CDR2 is FRNRAP. CDR3 length: 17 amino acids. The CDR3: CASGPRTGTTSTDTQYF. Written as DNA, the CDR3 is TGTGCTAGTGGTCCGCGGACAGGGACAACTAGCACAGATACGCAGTATTTT.

The chain uses TRBV7-8 and TRBJ1-1, with D uncertain. Germline loops: CDR1 SGHVS, CDR2 FQNEAQ. The CDR3 is 11 amino acids. V dropped 2 bases and J dropped 8 bases, with 6 bases sitting between them. The CDR3 loop is CASSLKLEAFF. CDR3 sequence (DNA): TGTGCCAGCAGCTTAAAGCTGGAAGCTTTCTTT. The full variable domain, its missing parts supplied by reference TRBV7-8 and TRBJ1-1, is GAGVSQSPRYKVAKRGQDVALRCDPISGHVSLFWYQQALGQGPEFLTYFQNEAQLDKSGLPSDRFFAERPEGSVSTLKIQRTQQEDSAVYLCASSLKLEAFFGQGTRLTVV.

The chain uses TRBV6-5 and TRBJ1-1; tentative D call: TRBD1 (6 bases). Per germline, CDR1 MNHEY and CDR2 SVGAGI. The V end was cut by 4 bases, the J end by 2 bases, with 11 bases between. The length of the CDR3 is 14 residues. The CDR3 reads CASSSWTDNTEAFF. The CDR3 region has the DNA TGTGCCAGCAGTTCGTGGACAGATAACACTGAAGCTTTCTTT.

The chain combines TRBV6-4 with TRBJ1-5, with TRBD1 as a possible D gene (6 bases). This CDR3 comprises 14 residues. V was cut by 3 bases and J by 6 bases, with 12 bases left in between. Germline CDR1 reads MRHNA; CDR2 reads SNTAGT. The CDR3 DNA sequence: TGTGCCAGCAGTGAAGGGGTGGGGGCTCAGCCCCAGCATTTT. It encodes CASSEGVGAQPQHF.

The chain has TRBV7-9 and TRBJ1-4, with D uncertain. CDR3 length: 14 residues. Per the germline V gene, CDR1 is SEHNR and CDR2 is FQNEAQ (reference sequence). Deletions cut 5 bases from V and 0 bases from J, with 7 bases between. In DNA form, the CDR3 reads TGTGCCAGCAGCCTGTCCCCAACTAATGAAAAACTGTTTTTT. It codes for CASSLSPTNEKLFF.

J is TRBJ1-3 and V is TRBV28, with 10 bases matching TRBD1. The CDR3 runs to 14 residues. V lost 6 bases, J lost 1 base, and 0 bases stayed unmatched. Germline CDR1 and CDR2: MDHEN and SYDVKM. CDR3 in amino acids: CASRDRGSGNTIYF. The CDR3 bases are TGTGCCAGCAGGGACAGGGGGTCTGGAAACACCATATATTTT.

The chain has TRBV11-3 and TRBJ2-5, with D uncertain. The CDR3 totals 13 residues. V dropped 1 base and J dropped 3 bases, with 6 bases sitting between them. Germline CDR1 reads SGHNT; CDR2 reads YENEEA. CDR3 coding DNA: TGTGCCAGCAGCTTAGGGCCCAAAGAGACCCAGTACTTC. This encodes CASSLGPKETQYF.

This rearrangement joins TRBV5-1 to TRBJ2-7; TRBD1 matches at 9 bases. CDR1 is SGHRS and CDR2 is YFSETQ in the germline V gene. Unmatched junction bases numbered 9, after V lost 4 bases and J lost 4 bases. This CDR3 is 15 amino acids long. CDR3 nucleotide sequence: TGCGCCAGCAGCCCCGAGACAGGGGGAACTTACGAGCAGTACTTC. This encodes CASSPETGGTYEQYF.

The J gene is TRBJ1-2, the V gene TRBV9; TRBD1 matches at 9 bases. Germline assignment: CDR1 SGDLS and CDR2 YYNGEE. This CDR3 spans 14 amino acids. The ends lost 3 bases at V and 6 bases at J; junction bases unmatched: 6. The CDR3 DNA reads TGTGCCAGCAGCGCCGGGACAGGGACTCATGGCTACACCTTC. Translated, it gives CASSAGTGTHGYTF.

The chain couples TRBV7-9 to TRBJ2-2, with 11 bases aligning to TRBD1. Germline loops: CDR1 SEHNR, CDR2 FQNEAQ (reference sequence). The CDR3 is made up of 17 amino acids. The V gene end was trimmed by 5 bases and the J gene end by 2 bases; junction bases not matched to a gene: 7. Here the CDR3 DNA reads TGTGCCAGCAGCCTAGGACAGGGGGCTTTTAACACCGGGGAGCTGTTTTTT. Amino acids: CASSLGQGAFNTGELFF.

This clone was observed a single time. One end of the junction varies from germline; a read error may be responsible. This chain connects TRBV30 to TRBJ1-4; tentative D call: TRBD1 (5 bases). The CDR3 runs 15 residues. Germline V gives CDR1 GTSNPN, CDR2 SVGIG (reference sequence). The CDR3 DNA reads as TGTGCCTGGAGTCCTGGGGCTGCAACTAATGAAAAACCGTTTTTT. Protein: CAWSPGAATNEKPFF.

The gene calls are TRBV12-5 and TRBJ2-2; D ambiguous. Trimming cost V 0 bases and J 8 bases, with 13 bases left between them. CDR3 length equals 15 residues. Germline V gene lookup returns CDR1 LGHNT and CDR2 FRNRAP. This CDR3 reads CASGLVSGPWGELFF. The CDR3 bases are TGTGCTAGTGGTTTGGTATCTGGCCCATGGGGGGAGCTGTTTTTT. The full variable domain, its missing parts supplied by reference TRBV12-5 and TRBJ2-2, is DARVTQTPRHKVTEMGQEVTMRCQPILGHNTVFWYRQTMMQGLELLAYFRNRAPLDDSGMPKDRFSAEMPDATLATLKIQPSEPRDSAVYFCASGLVSGPWGELFFGEGSRLTVL.

The chain recombines TRBV6-1 with TRBJ2-1; weak D call: TRBD1 (7 bases). The germline CDR1 and CDR2 sequences are MNHNS and SASEGT. Trimming took 2 bases from V and 4 from J, leaving 27 bases between them. The CDR3 length is 20 residues. The CDR3 reads CASSESPAQGVTRPYNEQFF. The DNA for the CDR3 is TGTGCCAGCAGTGAATCCCCTGCCCAGGGGGTGACTAGACCGTACAATGAGCAGTTCTTC.